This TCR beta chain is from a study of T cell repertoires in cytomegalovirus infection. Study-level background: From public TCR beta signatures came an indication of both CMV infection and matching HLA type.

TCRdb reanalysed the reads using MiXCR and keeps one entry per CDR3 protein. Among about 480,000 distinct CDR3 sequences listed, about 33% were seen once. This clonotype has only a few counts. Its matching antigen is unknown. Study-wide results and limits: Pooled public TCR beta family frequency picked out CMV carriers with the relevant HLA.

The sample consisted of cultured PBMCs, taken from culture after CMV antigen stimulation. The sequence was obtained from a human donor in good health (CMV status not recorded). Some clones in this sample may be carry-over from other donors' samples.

The CDR3 DNA follows: TGTGCCAGCAGTGAAAGGGCTAGCAGCCAAGAGACCCAGTACTTC. It translates to CASSERASSQETQYF. The chain employs TRBV2 and TRBJ2-5, with D perhaps matching TRBD2 (5 bases). CDR1 is SNHLY, CDR2 FYNNEI, per germline. The CDR3 has 15 amino acids. Trimming left V 2 bases short and J 1 base short, with 11 bases between. Full variable domain (rest looked up from reference TRBV2 and TRBJ2-5): EPEVTQTPSHQVTQMGQEVILRCVPISNHLYFYWYRQILGQKVEFLVSFYNNEISEKSEIFDDQFSVERPDGSNFTLKIRSTKLEDSAMYFCASSERASSQETQYFGPGTRLLVL.